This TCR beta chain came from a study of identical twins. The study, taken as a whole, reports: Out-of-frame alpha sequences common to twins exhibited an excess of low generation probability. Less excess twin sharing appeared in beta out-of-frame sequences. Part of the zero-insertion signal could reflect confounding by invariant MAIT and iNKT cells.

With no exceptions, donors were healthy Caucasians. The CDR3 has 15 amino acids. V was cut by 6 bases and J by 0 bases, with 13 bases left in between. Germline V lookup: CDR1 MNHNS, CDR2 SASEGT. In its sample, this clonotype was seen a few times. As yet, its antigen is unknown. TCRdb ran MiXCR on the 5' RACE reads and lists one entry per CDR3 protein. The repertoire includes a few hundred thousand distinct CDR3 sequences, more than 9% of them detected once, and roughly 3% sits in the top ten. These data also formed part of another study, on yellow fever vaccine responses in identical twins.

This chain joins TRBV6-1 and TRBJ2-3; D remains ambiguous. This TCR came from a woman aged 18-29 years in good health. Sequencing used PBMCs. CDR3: CASSPDPSSTDTQYF. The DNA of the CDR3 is TGTGCCAGCAGCCCCGACCCTTCGAGCACAGATACGCAGTATTTT.